The 24 T cell receptor beta chains listed next were all sequenced from one sample in a study of cytomegalovirus exposure and HLA in healthy donors. PCR employed 60 Vbeta and 13 Jbeta primers. TCRdb keeps only in-frame clones here, not all; method: immunoSEQ multiplex PCR. Of about 93,000 clones in the sample, around 78% were seen once. Sequenced input: PBMCs. All receptors come from a man aged 25-40 years in good health and CMV-seronegative.

Here the CDR3 DNA reads TGTGCCAGCAGTGGACGACAGGTTTCCTCGGGAGATACGCAGTATTTT. Residues: CASSGRQVSSGDTQYF. V and J are TRBV6-1 and TRBJ2-3; possible D gene TRBD1, 6 bases. CDR1 is MNHNS and CDR2 is SASEGT in the germline V gene. The CDR3 is 16 residues long. Trimming removed 4 bases at V and 5 bases at J, with 19 bases between.

This clone was found a few times. This rearrangement joins TRBV5-4 to TRBJ1-2; D may be TRBD1 (6 bases). V lost 0 bases, J lost 2 bases, and 11 bases lay in between. Germline V CDR1 and CDR2: SGHNT, YYREEE (reference sequence). The CDR3 consists of 15 residues. The CDR3 nucleotides are TGTGCCAGCAGCTTGGCATGGGGGCACAACTATGGCTACACCTTC. Translating it yields CASSLAWGHNYGYTF.

This clone was seen more than once but under ten times. The rearrangement uses TRBV27 and TRBJ1-1; tentative D call: TRBD1 (5 bases). V lost 7 bases, J lost 1 base, and 10 bases lay in between. CDR1 is MNHEY and CDR2 is SMNVEV in the germline V gene (reference sequence). This CDR3 is built from 13 residues. The CDR3 protein is CASTGRANTEAFF. The CDR3 DNA is TGTGCCAGCACCGGCAGGGCGAACACTGAAGCTTTCTTT.

The chain carries TRBV9 and TRBJ1-2; D unclear. CDR1 is SGDLS, CDR2 YYNGEE, per germline. The CDR3 extends over 12 amino acids. Trimming took off 2 bases at V and 4 bases at J, with 6 bases between the two ends. The CDR3 region is CASSVGRYGYTF. CDR3 nucleotides: TGTGCCAGCAGCGTGGGCCGCTATGGCTACACCTTC.

The J gene is TRBJ2-7, the V gene TRBV5-6; TRBD2 might be the D (8 bases). V lost 4 bases and J lost 6, with 26 bases in between. Germline CDR1 SGHDT, CDR2 YYEEEE. This CDR3 contains 17 residues. The CDR3 nucleotides read TGTGCCAGCAGCCCAACCGGGACTAGGGGGCACTCTGGCGAGCAGTACTTC. It yields the protein CASSPTGTRGHSGEQYF.

The chain has TRBV29-1 and TRBJ2-1, with 7 positions matching TRBD2. The CDR3 covers 15 residues. Germline CDR1 and CDR2: SQVTM and ANQGSEA. V lost 7 bases to trimming and J lost 4 bases; unmatched junction nucleotides: 13. Here the CDR3 reads CSAGRRETTYNEQFF. DNA of the CDR3: TGCAGCGCGGGGAGGCGGGAGACAACTTACAATGAGCAGTTCTTC.

V and J are TRBV5-6 and TRBJ1-5, with 10 bases aligning to TRBD1. CDR1 SGHDT and CDR2 YYEEEE come from the germline V gene. CDR3 length: 16 amino acids. The V gene end was trimmed by 4 bases and the J gene end by 2 bases; junction bases not matched to a gene: 6. This chain's CDR3 is CASSPGQGDRNQPQHF. In DNA, the CDR3 is TGTGCCAGCAGCCCAGGACAGGGGGATCGCAATCAGCCCCAGCATTTT.

The chain carries TRBV18 and TRBJ1-2; D may be TRBD1 (6 bases). The CDR3 spans 14 residues. Germline V gene data show CDR1 as KGHSH and CDR2 as LQKENI. Trimming removed 4 bases from V and 3 bases from J, with 12 bases in between. This chain's CDR3 is CASSLTGLDYGYTF. CDR3 coding DNA: TGTGCCAGCTCACTCACAGGGCTTGACTATGGCTACACCTTC.

The gene calls are TRBV7-2 and TRBJ1-2; no firm D call. The V gene lost 4 bases and the J gene lost 4 bases, with 10 bases spanning the gap. The CDR3 sequence is 13 residues long. The germline V gene has CDR1 SGHTA and CDR2 FQGNSA. The CDR3 nucleotides are TGTGCCAGCAGCTCAGATCCAGGCTATGGCTACACCTTC. This sequence encodes CASSSDPGYGYTF.

This chain uses TRBV19 with TRBJ1-6, with TRBD1 identical over 7 bases. Germline V CDR1 and CDR2: LNHDA, SQIVND (reference sequence). The V segment lost 5 bases and the J segment 7 bases; nucleotides outside the gene matches: 8. CDR3 length: 15 amino acids. As DNA, the CDR3 is TGTGCCAGTAGTCCCGCGGGACAGCCGAATTCACCCCTCCACTTT. Its translation is CASSPAGQPNSPLHF.

The genes are TRBV6-5 and TRBJ1-1; TRBD1 aligns across 11 bases. CDR1 and CDR2 from the germline V gene are MNHEY and SVGAGI. This CDR3 region has 16 residues. J lost 5 bases, V lost 2 bases, and 7 bases had no gene match. CDR3 region: CASSYPGQGVRTEAFF. In nucleotides, the CDR3 is TGTGCCAGCAGTTACCCGGGACAGGGGGTACGGACTGAAGCTTTCTTT.

V is TRBV2 and J is TRBJ2-1; D is undetermined. This CDR3 spans 13 amino acids. Trimming took 0 bases from V and 6 from J, leaving 6 bases between them. CDR1 and CDR2 (germline): SNHLY, FYNNEI. The CDR3 is CASSEARINEQFF. Here the CDR3 DNA reads TGTGCCAGCAGTGAAGCGCGTATCAATGAGCAGTTCTTC.

The CDR3 DNA reads TGTGCCAGCAGCTTTCGGACAGGGGGACTGAGGAACACTGAAGCTTTCTTT. This codes for CASSFRTGGLRNTEAFF. The chain links TRBV5-4 to TRBJ1-1; 10 bases are a match to TRBD1. The CDR3 is 17 residues long. Germline V CDR1 and CDR2: SGHNT, YYREEE (reference sequence). The ends lost 2 bases at V and 1 base at J; junction bases unmatched: 8.

For this clone: The same CDR3 is also encoded by other DNA sequences in this sample. The V gene is TRBV5-6, the J gene TRBJ2-1, with TRBD2 matching 11 bases. V was pared by 1 base and J by 5 bases, with 2 bases of the junction left unmatched. Germline CDR1 reads SGHDT; CDR2 reads YYEEEE. The CDR3 is 15 amino acids. Here the CDR3 reads CASSLMGLADNEQFF. CDR3 coding DNA: TGTGCCAGCAGCTTGATGGGACTAGCGGACAATGAGCAGTTCTTC.

The chain is built from TRBV6-1 and TRBJ2-3; possibly TRBD1 for D (6 bases). Trimming pared 8 bases from V and 2 bases from J, leaving 11 bases between. CDR1 MNHNS and CDR2 SASEGT come from the germline V gene. The CDR3 spans 13 residues. CDR3 bases: TGTGCCAGCCGTACAGGGCCCACAGATACGCAGTATTTT. Amino acids: CASRTGPTDTQYF.

V usage is TRBV4-2 and J usage is TRBJ1-1; 10 bases fit TRBD1. Trimming cost V 1 base and J 0 bases; bases outside gene matches: 2. Germline V gene sequence: CDR1 LGHNA, CDR2 YNFKEQ. The CDR3 extends over 16 amino acids. CDR3 sequence reads: CASSQGDRGMNTEAFF. CDR3 coding DNA: TGTGCCAGCAGCCAAGGGGACAGGGGCATGAACACTGAAGCTTTCTTT.

The genes are TRBV14 and TRBJ1-1, with 7 bases that match TRBD1. This CDR3 region has 14 residues. The germline V gene has CDR1 SGHDN and CDR2 FVKESK. Germline trimming cut 1 base from V and 5 bases from J; bases unmatched to any gene: 4. The CDR3 loop reads CASSQVDRVTEAFF. The CDR3 coding sequence is TGTGCCAGCAGCCAAGTTGACAGGGTGACTGAAGCTTTCTTT.

This clone was picked up a small number of times. The gene calls are TRBV9 and TRBJ1-4; the D gene is possibly TRBD1 (6 bases). Trimming pared 2 bases from V and 8 bases from J, leaving 13 bases between. The germline V gene encodes CDR1 SGDLS and CDR2 YYNGEE. The CDR3 spans 14 residues. The CDR3 DNA reads TGTGCCAGCAGCGTGGGTTCCGGGACAGAAAAACTGTTTTTT. It translates to CASSVGSGTEKLFF. The entire variable domain, with the rest obtained from reference TRBV9 and TRBJ1-4, is as follows: DSGVTQTPKHLITATGQRVTLRCSPRSGDLSVYWYQQSLDQGLQFLIQYYNGEERAKGNILERFSAQQFPDLHSELNLSSLELGDSALYFCASSVGSGTEKLFFGSGTQLSVL.

The chain joins TRBV25-1 to TRBJ2-3; the D gene is possibly TRBD1 (5 bases). Germline V gene data show CDR1 as MGHDK and CDR2 as SYGVNS. The length of the CDR3 is 15 residues. Trimming left V 5 bases short and J 4 bases short, with 16 bases between. In nucleotides, the CDR3 is TGTGCCAGCAGTTCGATGGCGTTGACAGCAGATACGCAGTATTTT. It is translated as CASSSMALTADTQYF.

The CDR3 DNA is TGTGCCAGCAGCTTCCAGGGGGGCTACGAGCAGTACGTC. Translation: CASSFQGGYEQYV. The chain uses TRBV11-1 and TRBJ2-7; D is perhaps TRBD1 (7 bases). V was pared by 3 bases and J by 3 bases, with 9 bases between. CDR1 is SGHAT, CDR2 FQDESV, per germline (reference sequence). CDR3 length: 13 residues.

This chain links TRBV11-3 with TRBJ2-3, with 7 bases fitting TRBD2. The CDR3 runs to 15 residues. Unmatched junction bases numbered 10, after V lost 5 bases and J lost 5 bases. Germline lookup yields CDR1 SGHNT and CDR2 YENEEA. CDR3 protein: CASSPDGGKLDTQYF. CDR3 sequence (DNA): TGTGCCAGCAGCCCGGACGGGGGGAAGTTAGATACGCAGTATTTT.

This rearrangement joins TRBV9 to TRBJ2-1, with TRBD2 matching 11 bases. V dropped 2 bases and J dropped 5; count of bases not matched to a gene: 6. Germline V CDR1 and CDR2: SGDLS, YYNGEE. The CDR3 length is 16 residues. CDR3 protein: CASSVQGLAENNEQFF. The CDR3 DNA reads as TGTGCCAGCAGCGTCCAGGGACTAGCGGAGAACAATGAGCAGTTCTTC.

The genes are TRBV2 and TRBJ2-1, with 9 bases matching TRBD2. V gave up 6 bases and J gave up 0 bases; unmatched junction bases: 6. The germline gives CDR1 SNHLY, CDR2 FYNNEI. This CDR3 region has 16 residues. In DNA, the CDR3 is TGTGCCAGCAGATGGACTAGCGCTAGCTCCTACAATGAGCAGTTCTTC. This translates into CASRWTSASSYNEQFF.

The chain combines TRBV6-5 with TRBJ1-5; 10 bases line up with TRBD1. CDR3 length: 14 residues. Germline V gives CDR1 MNHEY, CDR2 SVGAGI. The V gene end was trimmed by 7 bases and the J gene end by 4 bases; junction bases not matched to a gene: 4. The CDR3 here is CASTGDRGNQPQHF. DNA for the CDR3: TGTGCCAGCACCGGGGACAGGGGTAATCAGCCCCAGCATTTT.